The 27 T cell receptor beta chains given below trace back to one sample, sequenced in a study of shared clonotypes between healthy human individuals. Data came from immunoSEQ multiplex PCR; TCRdb stores just in-frame clones and leaves some out. The sample yields 600,000 to 750,000 clones, about two thirds seen once. The sample was memory CD4+ T cells sorted from blood. Subset in this sample: CD45RA-negative fraction. The source is a woman in her thirties in good health.

This clone was observed a handful of times. The V call is TRBV5-1, the J call TRBJ1-3, with 7 bases identical to TRBD1. Germline V gene lookup returns CDR1 SGHRS and CDR2 YFSETQ. V shed 4 bases, J shed 7 bases, and the junction held 8 bases outside the gene matches. The CDR3 sequence is 14 residues long. This chain's CDR3 is CASSPGQAGNTIYF. CDR3 nucleotide sequence: TGCGCCAGCAGCCCTGGACAGGCGGGCAACACCATATATTTT.

This clone was observed a handful of times. Other DNA sequences in this sample translate to the same CDR3. The J gene is TRBJ2-2, the V gene TRBV19, with 11 bases fitting TRBD2. In germline, CDR1 is LNHDA, CDR2 SQIVND (reference sequence). The trim removed 6 bases at V and 5 bases at J, leaving 2 bases unmatched. This CDR3 has 14 residues. The CDR3 DNA reads as TGTGCCAGTAGGCTAGCGGGAGGAACCGGGGAGCTGTTTTTT. Its protein is CASRLAGGTGELFF.

V and J are TRBV7-2 and TRBJ2-2; D perhaps matches TRBD2 (6 bases). Germline assignment: CDR1 SGHTA and CDR2 FQGNSA. V lost 5 bases and J lost 3, with 16 bases in between. The CDR3 is 16 amino acids. Here the CDR3 reads CASSGSGRRDTGELFF. In nucleotides, the CDR3 is TGTGCCAGCAGCGGAAGCGGGCGTCGGGACACCGGGGAGCTGTTTTTT.

This clone was observed once. The chain joins TRBV28 to TRBJ1-3, with TRBD1 matching over 7 bases. Germline CDR1 and CDR2: MDHEN and SYDVKM. This CDR3 is built from 16 residues. V lost 3 bases, J lost 7 bases, and 12 bases stayed unmatched. DNA for the CDR3: TGTGCCAGCAGTTTGGGACAGTTCAGAGTAACGAACACCATATATTTT. Translating gives CASSLGQFRVTNTIYF.

This chain connects TRBV5-1 to TRBJ2-7, with 8 bases matching TRBD2. V dropped 4 bases and J dropped 2; count of bases not matched to a gene: 5. The CDR3 consists of 14 residues. Germline lookup yields CDR1 SGHRS and CDR2 YFSETQ. The CDR3 is CASSPPGLAYEQYF. As DNA, the CDR3 is TGCGCCAGCAGCCCGCCGGGACTAGCCTACGAGCAGTACTTC.

The chain links TRBV12-5 to TRBJ2-7; a possible D gene is TRBD2 (6 bases). There are 16 residues in the CDR3. V was pared by 1 base and J by 6 bases, with 19 bases between. CDR1 and CDR2 (germline): LGHNT, FRNRAP. Here the CDR3 reads CASGLDLMGGVREQYF. The CDR3 coding sequence is TGTGCTAGTGGTTTGGATCTCATGGGAGGCGTCCGCGAGCAGTACTTC.

The genes are TRBV28 and TRBJ1-4; possibly TRBD1 for D (5 bases). V was clipped by 2 bases and J by 1 base, with 11 bases between them. The CDR3 is 16 residues long. Germline V gives CDR1 MDHEN, CDR2 SYDVKM. DNA for the CDR3: TGTGCCAGCAGTTTAGGGGTAGGGGAAACTAATGAAAAACTGTTTTTT. This gives the protein CASSLGVGETNEKLFF.

This chain uses TRBV15 with TRBJ1-2, with D unresolved. V dropped 5 bases and J dropped 2 bases, with 12 bases sitting between them. Looked up from germline, CDR1 is LNHNV and CDR2 is YYDKDF (reference sequence). The CDR3 has 14 residues. The CDR3 sequence: CATSQSLENYGYTF. CDR3 bases: TGTGCCACCAGCCAATCGCTTGAAAACTATGGCTACACCTTC.

This clone was detected ten times or more. The chain carries TRBV7-7 and TRBJ2-1; 9 positions agree with TRBD2. Trimming removed 6 bases from V and 4 bases from J; junction bases left unmatched: 7. CDR1 and CDR2 (germline): SSHAT, FNYEAQ (reference sequence). The CDR3 runs to 15 residues. The CDR3 DNA sequence: TGTGCCAGCAGTGAGTCTAGCGGGGAGTACAATGAGCAGTTCTTC. It encodes CASSESSGEYNEQFF.

This clone was found a few times. The V call is TRBV5-1, the J call TRBJ1-1, with TRBD1 as a possible D gene (5 bases). Germline V CDR1 and CDR2: SGHRS, YFSETQ. Trimming stripped 5 bases from V and 5 bases from J, with 13 bases between. The length of the CDR3 is 13 residues. CDR3 in DNA: TGCGCCAGCAGGCGGGACGATGGGACTGAAGCTTTCTTT. It codes for CASRRDDGTEAFF.

This clone was recorded a few times. Other DNA sequences in the same sample also yield this CDR3. The chain uses TRBV6-1 and TRBJ2-7; D is perhaps TRBD1 or TRBD2 (5 bases each). Trimming took off 2 bases at V and 1 base at J, with 9 bases between the two ends. CDR1 and CDR2 (germline): MNHNS, SASEGT. The CDR3 is 14 residues long. For the CDR3, the DNA is TGTGCCAGCAGTGAACAGGGAGTATCCTACGAGCAGTACTTC. Its protein is CASSEQGVSYEQYF.

This rearrangement joins TRBV20-1 to TRBJ1-5; no definite D call. This CDR3 has 11 amino acids. The V end was cut by 2 bases, the J end by 3 bases, with 2 bases between. Per germline, CDR1 DFQATT and CDR2 SNEGSKA (reference sequence). The CDR3 sequence: CSARNNQPQHF. The CDR3 DNA reads TGCAGTGCTAGAAACAATCAGCCCCAGCATTTT.

The genes are TRBV19 and TRBJ2-7; 8 bases align to TRBD1. Germline V gene sequence: CDR1 LNHDA, CDR2 SQIVND (reference sequence). With 6 bases clipped from V and 6 bases from J, the junction kept 7 bases outside the gene matches. The CDR3 sequence is 13 residues long. The CDR3 nucleotides are TGTGCCAGTAGGAGTCAGGGGGCTGGCGAGCAGTACTTC. Translation: CASRSQGAGEQYF.

The genes are TRBV5-4 and TRBJ2-3, with 13 nucleotides matching TRBD2. Germline V gene sequence: CDR1 SGHNT, CDR2 YYREEE (reference sequence). After removal of 0 bases from V and 0 bases from J, the junction contained 4 bases not matched to a gene. CDR3 length: 18 amino acids. The CDR3 coding sequence is TGTGCCAGCAGCTTGGGACTAGCGGGAGGATCTAGCACAGATACGCAGTATTTT. It is translated as CASSLGLAGGSSTDTQYF.

J is TRBJ2-7 and V is TRBV28; 9 nucleotides agree with TRBD1. The V gene's germline CDR1 is MDHEN and CDR2 SYDVKM. Germline trimming cut 5 bases from V and 4 bases from J; bases unmatched to any gene: 9. The CDR3 totals 15 residues. The CDR3 DNA is TGTGCCAGCAGTATAACCGGGACAGGGCTATACGAGCAGTACTTC. Its protein is CASSITGTGLYEQYF.

The gene calls are TRBV6-5 and TRBJ1-2; TRBD1 matches 8 bases. V dropped 4 bases and J dropped 0; count of bases not matched to a gene: 4. Germline V gives CDR1 MNHEY, CDR2 SVGAGI. CDR3 size: 15 residues. The CDR3 loop reads CASSFRTGSNYGYTF. CDR3 nucleotides: TGTGCCAGCAGTTTCCGGACAGGGTCTAACTATGGCTACACCTTC.

At least ten counts were recorded for this clone. The same CDR3 is also encoded by other DNA sequences in this sample. The chain employs TRBV5-1 and TRBJ1-3; D is undetermined. V lost 0 bases and J 4 bases, leaving 8 bases between the germline ends. Germline CDR1 reads SGHRS; CDR2 reads YFSETQ. There are 14 residues in the CDR3. The CDR3 loop reads CASSLGTAGNTIYF. In DNA form, the CDR3 reads TGCGCCAGCAGCTTGGGGACTGCCGGAAACACCATATATTTT. The variable domain in full, with the rest retrieved from reference TRBV5-1 and TRBJ1-3, is KAGVTQTPRYLIKTRGQQVTLSCSPISGHRSVSWYQQTPGQGLQFLFEYFSETQRNKGNFPGRFSGRQFSNSRSEMNVSTLELGDSALYLCASSLGTAGNTIYFGEGSWLTVV.

In the case of this clone: This sample also contains other DNA sequences that code for the same CDR3. The chain is built from TRBV2 and TRBJ1-1; 9 bases align to TRBD1. This CDR3 spans 13 amino acids. The junction had 4 bases not matched to a gene; V was cut back by 6 bases and J by 5 bases. CDR1 and CDR2 (germline): SNHLY, FYNNEI. CDR3 coding DNA: TGTGCCAGCAGGGACAGGGGAAGGACTGAAGCTTTCTTT. This codes for CASRDRGRTEAFF. Complete variable domain (other parts from reference TRBV2 and TRBJ1-1): EPEVTQTPSHQVTQMGQEVILRCVPISNHLYFYWYRQILGQKVEFLVSFYNNEISEKSEIFDDQFSVERPDGSNFTLKIRSTKLEDSAMYFCASRDRGRTEAFFGQGTRLTVV.

CDR3 region: CASSLGSSGISNEQFF. The CDR3 bases are TGTGCCAGCAGCTTGGGGTCTAGCGGGATCAGCAATGAGCAGTTCTTC. The V and J genes are TRBV5-4 and TRBJ2-1; 9 bases fit TRBD2. This CDR3 comprises 16 residues. CDR1 SGHNT and CDR2 YYREEE come from the germline V gene (reference sequence). V dropped 0 bases and J dropped 6; count of bases not matched to a gene: 7.

Of note for this clone: A much larger clone differs by one base, so this may be a read error. CDR3 DNA sequence: TGTGCCAGCAGCTTACCGAATCAGCCCCAGCATTTT. This gives the protein CASSLPNQPQHF. V usage is TRBV5-4 and J usage is TRBJ1-5; no definite D call. CDR3 size: 12 residues. Germline loops: CDR1 SGHNT, CDR2 YYREEE (reference sequence). The V and J ends lost 2 bases and 4 bases respectively, with 4 bases between them.

In its sample, this clone was seen a few times. This sequence joins TRBV11-2 and TRBJ2-7, with D maybe TRBD2 (5 bases). The CDR3 runs to 15 residues. Germline V gene lookup returns CDR1 SGHAT and CDR2 FQNNGV. V lost 6 bases, J lost 2 bases, and 17 bases lay in between. This chain's CDR3 is CASSQSAGRTYEQYF. CDR3 coding DNA: TGTGCCAGCAGTCAATCCGCGGGCAGAACCTACGAGCAGTACTTC.

The chain carries TRBV5-4 and TRBJ2-7; 10 positions match TRBD2. The length of the CDR3 is 14 residues. CDR1 is SGHNT and CDR2 is YYREEE in the germline V gene (reference sequence). The V segment lost 4 bases and the J segment 6 bases; nucleotides outside the gene matches: 7. The CDR3 sequence: CASSAAGLASEQYF. DNA of the CDR3: TGTGCCAGCAGCGCCGCGGGACTAGCGAGCGAGCAGTACTTC.

The rearrangement joins TRBV7-8 to TRBJ1-2, with 8 bases lining up with TRBD1. The CDR3 totals 14 residues. In germline, CDR1 is SGHVS, CDR2 FQNEAQ. Germline trimming cut 6 bases from V and 4 bases from J; bases unmatched to any gene: 7. CDR3: CASSRQGRFYGYTF. CDR3 DNA sequence: TGTGCCAGCAGTCGACAGGGGAGGTTCTATGGCTACACCTTC.

Comments on this clone: The identical CDR3 is also encoded by other nucleotide sequences in the sample. The genes are TRBV5-1 and TRBJ2-5; the D gene is possibly TRBD2 (5 bases). Trimming took 0 bases from V and 2 from J, leaving 8 bases between them. Germline V gives CDR1 SGHRS, CDR2 YFSETQ. The CDR3 extends over 14 amino acids. CDR3 sequence (DNA): TGCGCCAGCAGCTTGGAGGCGGGTCAAGAGACCCAGTACTTC. This translates into CASSLEAGQETQYF.

This clone was seen more than once but under ten times. The V gene is TRBV4-2, the J gene TRBJ1-2, with TRBD1 matching over 7 bases. The CDR3 is 13 residues long. Per the germline V gene, CDR1 is LGHNA and CDR2 is YNFKEQ. V gave up 3 bases and J gave up 10 bases; unmatched junction bases: 8. The CDR3 here is CASSQSTGEDYTF. In DNA form, the CDR3 reads TGTGCCAGCAGCCAGAGCACAGGGGAGGACTACACCTTC.

The genes are TRBV30 and TRBJ2-1; D is possibly TRBD1 or TRBD2 (5 bases each). V was shortened by 0 bases and J by 9 bases, with 12 bases between the two germline ends. This CDR3 comprises 13 residues. Germline loops: CDR1 GTSNPN, CDR2 SVGIG (reference sequence). CDR3 nucleotides: TGTGCCTGGAGTGTAATCGGGACCCTTGAGCAGTTCTTC. It translates to CAWSVIGTLEQFF.

The CDR3 spells CASPIGLLGDTQYF. The CDR3, as DNA: TGTGCCAGTCCTATAGGGTTACTGGGAGATACGCAGTATTTT. This chain uses TRBV2 with TRBJ2-3, with D unclear. Between the trimmed V and J ends, which lost 9 bases and 5 bases, there was a span of 18 bases. CDR3 length: 14 residues. Germline V CDR1 and CDR2: SNHLY, FYNNEI.